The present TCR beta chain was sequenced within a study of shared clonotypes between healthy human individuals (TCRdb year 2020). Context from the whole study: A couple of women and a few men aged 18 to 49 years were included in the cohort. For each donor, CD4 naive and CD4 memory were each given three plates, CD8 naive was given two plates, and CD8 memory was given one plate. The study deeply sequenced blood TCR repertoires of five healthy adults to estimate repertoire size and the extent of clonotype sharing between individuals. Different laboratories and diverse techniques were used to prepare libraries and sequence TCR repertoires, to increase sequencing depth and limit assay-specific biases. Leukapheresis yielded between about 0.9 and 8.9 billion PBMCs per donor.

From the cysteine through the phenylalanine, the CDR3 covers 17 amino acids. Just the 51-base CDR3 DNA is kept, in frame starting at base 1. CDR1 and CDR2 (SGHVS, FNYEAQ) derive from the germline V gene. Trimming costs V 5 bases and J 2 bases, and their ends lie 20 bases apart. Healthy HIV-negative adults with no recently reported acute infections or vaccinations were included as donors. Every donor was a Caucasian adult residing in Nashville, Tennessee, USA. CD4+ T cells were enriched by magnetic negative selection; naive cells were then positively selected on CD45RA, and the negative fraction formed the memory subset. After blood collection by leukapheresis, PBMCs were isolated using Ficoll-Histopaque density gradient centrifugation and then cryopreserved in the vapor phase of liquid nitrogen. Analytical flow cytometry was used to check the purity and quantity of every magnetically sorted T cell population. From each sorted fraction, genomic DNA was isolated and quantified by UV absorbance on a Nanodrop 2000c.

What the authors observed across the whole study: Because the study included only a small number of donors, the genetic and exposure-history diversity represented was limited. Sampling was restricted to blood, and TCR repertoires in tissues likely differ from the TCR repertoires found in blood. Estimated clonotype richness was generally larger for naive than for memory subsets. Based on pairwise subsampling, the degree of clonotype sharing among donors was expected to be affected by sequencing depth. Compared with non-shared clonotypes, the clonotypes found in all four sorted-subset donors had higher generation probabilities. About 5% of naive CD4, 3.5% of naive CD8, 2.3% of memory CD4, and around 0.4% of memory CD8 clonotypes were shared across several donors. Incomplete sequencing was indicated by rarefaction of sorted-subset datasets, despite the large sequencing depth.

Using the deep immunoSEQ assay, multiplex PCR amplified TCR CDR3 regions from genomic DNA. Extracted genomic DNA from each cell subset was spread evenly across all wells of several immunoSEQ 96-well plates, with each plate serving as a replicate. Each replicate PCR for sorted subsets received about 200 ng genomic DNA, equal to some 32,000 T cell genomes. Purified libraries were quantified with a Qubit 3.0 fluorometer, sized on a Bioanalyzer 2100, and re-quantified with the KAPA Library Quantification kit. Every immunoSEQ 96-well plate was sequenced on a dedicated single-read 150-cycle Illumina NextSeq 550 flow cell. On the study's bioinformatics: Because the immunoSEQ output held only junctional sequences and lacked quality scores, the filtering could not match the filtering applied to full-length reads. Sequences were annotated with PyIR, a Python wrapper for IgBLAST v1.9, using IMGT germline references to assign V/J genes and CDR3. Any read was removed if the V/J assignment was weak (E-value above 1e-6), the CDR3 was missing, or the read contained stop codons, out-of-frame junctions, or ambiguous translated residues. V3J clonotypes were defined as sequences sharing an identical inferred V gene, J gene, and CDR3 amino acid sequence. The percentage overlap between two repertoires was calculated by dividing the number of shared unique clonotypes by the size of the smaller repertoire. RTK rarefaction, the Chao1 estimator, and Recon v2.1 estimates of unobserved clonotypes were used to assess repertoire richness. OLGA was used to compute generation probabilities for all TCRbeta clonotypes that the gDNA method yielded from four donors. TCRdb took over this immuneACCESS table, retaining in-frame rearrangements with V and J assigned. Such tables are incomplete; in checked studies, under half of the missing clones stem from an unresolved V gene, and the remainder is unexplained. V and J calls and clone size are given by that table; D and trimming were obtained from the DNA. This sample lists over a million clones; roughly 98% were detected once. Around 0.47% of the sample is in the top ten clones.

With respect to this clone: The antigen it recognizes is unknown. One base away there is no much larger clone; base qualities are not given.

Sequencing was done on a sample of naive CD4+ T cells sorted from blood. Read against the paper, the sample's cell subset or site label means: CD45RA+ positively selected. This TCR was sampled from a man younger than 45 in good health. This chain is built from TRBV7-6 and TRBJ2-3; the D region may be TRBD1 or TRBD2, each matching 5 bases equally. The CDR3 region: CASSALRVGVVTDTQYF. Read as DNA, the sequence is TGTGCCAGCAGCGCCCTCAGGGTGGGGGTAGTCACAGATACGCAGTATTTT.